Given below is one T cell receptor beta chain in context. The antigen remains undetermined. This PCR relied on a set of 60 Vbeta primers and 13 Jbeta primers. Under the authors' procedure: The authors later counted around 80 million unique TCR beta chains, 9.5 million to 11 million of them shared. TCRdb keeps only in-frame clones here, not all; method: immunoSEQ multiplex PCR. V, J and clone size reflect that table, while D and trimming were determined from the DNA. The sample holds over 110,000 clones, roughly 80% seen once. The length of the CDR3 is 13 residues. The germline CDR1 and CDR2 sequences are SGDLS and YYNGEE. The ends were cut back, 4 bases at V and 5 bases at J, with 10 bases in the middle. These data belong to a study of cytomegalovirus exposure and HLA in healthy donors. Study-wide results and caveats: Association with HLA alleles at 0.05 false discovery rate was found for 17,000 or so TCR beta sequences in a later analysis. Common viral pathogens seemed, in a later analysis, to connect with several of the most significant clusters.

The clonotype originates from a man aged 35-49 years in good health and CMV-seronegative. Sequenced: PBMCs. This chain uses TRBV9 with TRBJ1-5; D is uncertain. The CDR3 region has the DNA TGTGCCAGCAGCACGACGGAGTATCAGCCCCAGCATTTT. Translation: CASSTTEYQPQHF.